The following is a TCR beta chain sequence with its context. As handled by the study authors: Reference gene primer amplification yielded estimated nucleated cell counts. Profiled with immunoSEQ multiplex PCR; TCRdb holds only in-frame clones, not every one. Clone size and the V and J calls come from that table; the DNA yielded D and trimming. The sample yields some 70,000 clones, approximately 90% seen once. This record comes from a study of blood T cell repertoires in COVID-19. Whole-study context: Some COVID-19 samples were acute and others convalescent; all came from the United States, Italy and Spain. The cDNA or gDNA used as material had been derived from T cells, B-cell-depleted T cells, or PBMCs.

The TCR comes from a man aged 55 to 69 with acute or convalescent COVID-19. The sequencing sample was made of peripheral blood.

CDR3 bases: TGTGCCAGCAGTTACTTGCAGAATTCACCCCTCCACTTT. It yields the protein CASSYLQNSPLHF. The genes are TRBV6-5 and TRBJ1-6; D is ambiguous. This CDR3 region has 13 residues. The V end was cut by 1 base, the J end by 7 bases, with 5 bases between. CDR1 is MNHEY, CDR2 SVGAGI, per germline.